This TCR beta chain originates from a study of early T cells in non-severe SARS-CoV-2 infection. Looking at the study overall: Unsorted whole-blood RNA was sequenced in bulk, leaving chains unpaired. Notes on the study in general: Private and CD4 specificities were missed by VDJdb matching, which favored anti-spike CD8 responses.

This clonotype showed up just a few times. Its cognate antigen is unknown. cDNA molecules, individually, were tagged with unique molecular identifiers. TCRdb reprocessed the 5' RACE reads with MiXCR, giving one entry per CDR3 protein. The table shows 50,000 to 70,000 distinct CDR3 sequences, with approximately 8% occurring only once. Germline values: CDR1 MDHEN, CDR2 SYDVKM. The CDR3 contains 17 residues. Germline trimming cut 3 bases from V and 6 bases from J; bases unmatched to any gene: 10. The chain is built from TRBV28 and TRBJ1-6; 8 bases map to TRBD1. The sample taken for sequencing was whole blood. This sequence was found in an adult who was a healthcare worker with PCR-confirmed SARS-CoV-2 infection or an uninfected control (not recorded which). The CDR3 DNA reads as TGTGCCAGCAGTTTGCAGCGCGTAACAGGGGGTAATTCACCCCTCCACTTT. Residues: CASSLQRVTGGNSPLHF.